The 23 T cell receptor beta chains below were found in one sample sequenced in a study of OX40 agonist ivuxolimab in advanced cancers. Libraries were prepared by immunoSEQ multiplex PCR; TCRdb keeps only in-frame clonotypes and omits some of them. The sample holds just over 60,000 clones, about 85% seen once. Sequencing was performed on CD4+ or CD8+ T cells sorted from blood, taken in a trial of the OX40 agonist ivuxolimab. These receptors all come from an adult with an advanced solid tumor such as melanoma, head and neck, liver or kidney cancer.

V usage is TRBV28 and J usage is TRBJ1-4, with TRBD1 identical over 7 bases. Germline CDR1 and CDR2: MDHEN and SYDVKM. The CDR3 has 16 amino acids. V lost 5 bases to trimming and J lost 7 bases; unmatched junction nucleotides: 13. CDR3 sequence: CASSTPGQVVGEKLFF. CDR3 bases: TGTGCCAGCAGTACCCCAGGACAGGTCGTGGGTGAAAAACTGTTTTTT. Variable domain in full (rest from reference TRBV28 and TRBJ1-4): DVKVTQSSRYLVKRTGEKVFLECVQDMDHENMFWYRQDPGLGLRLIYFSYDVKMKEKGDIPEGYSVSREKKERFSLILESASTNQTSMYLCASSTPGQVVGEKLFFGSGTQLSVL.

This CDR3 is CASSFGENYEQYF. Here the CDR3 DNA reads TGTGCCAGCAGTTTCGGCGAAAACTACGAGCAGTACTTC. The V gene is TRBV6-6, the J gene TRBJ2-7, with D uncertain. The CDR3 has 13 residues. Germline CDR1 reads MNHNY; CDR2 reads SVGAGI (reference sequence). Trimming cost V 4 bases and J 3 bases, with 10 bases left between them.

The rearrangement links TRBV7-9 to TRBJ2-5; D gene ambiguous. The germline gives CDR1 SEHNR, CDR2 FQNEAQ (reference sequence). V was trimmed by 4 bases and J by 4 bases, leaving 4 bases between them. The CDR3 loop spans 11 amino acids. CDR3 coding DNA: TGTGCCAGCAGCTCACCAGAGACCCAGTACTTC. Residues: CASSSPETQYF.

The chain has TRBV2 and TRBJ2-7; 7 bases fit TRBD2. J gave up 7 bases and V 4 bases, and 7 bases lay outside the gene matches. Germline V gives CDR1 SNHLY, CDR2 FYNNEI. CDR3 length equals 13 residues. The CDR3 coding sequence is TGTGCCAGCAGTGCGCAGGGAGGGGTGGAGCAGTACTTC. This encodes CASSAQGGVEQYF.

This chain links TRBV5-1 with TRBJ1-2; D is ambiguous. Germline V gene sequence: CDR1 SGHRS, CDR2 YFSETQ. V lost 0 bases and J lost 8, with 17 bases in between. The CDR3 spans 15 residues. The CDR3 spells CASSLELSGRGGYTF. CDR3 nucleotide sequence: TGCGCCAGCAGCTTGGAGTTGTCGGGTCGAGGCGGCTACACCTTC.

The CDR3 sequence is CASKDRLAANNEQFF. DNA of the CDR3: TGTGCCAGCAAAGATAGACTAGCGGCTAACAATGAGCAGTTCTTC. This rearrangement joins TRBV7-8 to TRBJ2-1, with 9 bases matching TRBD2. CDR3 length equals 15 residues. V shed 7 bases and J 5 bases; nucleotides not matched to a gene: 9. CDR1 is SGHVS and CDR2 is FQNEAQ in the germline V gene.

The chain employs TRBV20-1 and TRBJ2-3, with D unresolved. V was trimmed by 1 base and J by 3 bases, leaving 2 bases between them. This CDR3 is built from 11 residues. Germline V gene lookup returns CDR1 DFQATT and CDR2 SNEGSKA (reference sequence). CDR3 in amino acids: CSARGTDTQYF. The CDR3 coding sequence is TGCAGTGCTAGAGGTACAGATACGCAGTATTTT.

The count of this clone is one. This rearrangement joins TRBV6-6 to TRBJ2-7; 7 nucleotides align to TRBD1. The CDR3 sequence is 15 residues long. Germline V gives CDR1 MNHNY, CDR2 SVGAGI (reference sequence). The V and J ends lost 5 bases and 3 bases, in that order; junction bases with no gene match: 10. Written as DNA, the CDR3 is TGTGCCAGCAGTCCTGACCGGGACAGACTCTACGAGCAGTACTTC. Its protein product is CASSPDRDRLYEQYF.

The V call is TRBV4-1, the J call TRBJ2-7; D may be TRBD1 (6 bases). Germline values: CDR1 MGHRA, CDR2 YSYEKL. V was pared by 1 base and J by 3 bases, with 19 bases between. The CDR3 runs 17 residues. CDR3 sequence reads: CASSQVFRPAGDYEQYF. The DNA for the CDR3 is TGCGCCAGCAGCCAAGTATTCCGCCCGGCAGGGGACTACGAGCAGTACTTC.

The chain joins TRBV10-2 to TRBJ2-5; D may be TRBD2 (6 bases). With 3 bases removed from V and 0 bases from J, the gap between germline ends came to 11 bases. This CDR3 is 15 amino acids long. The germline V gene encodes CDR1 WSHSY and CDR2 SAAADI. The CDR3 is CASSEWGDDQETQYF. In DNA, the CDR3 is TGCGCCAGCAGTGAATGGGGGGACGACCAAGAGACCCAGTACTTC.

The chain joins TRBV5-1 to TRBJ2-1, with 10 nucleotides matching TRBD2. This CDR3 is 15 amino acids long. The ends lost 0 bases at V and 7 bases at J; junction bases unmatched: 4. From germline, CDR1 is SGHRS and CDR2 YFSETQ. CDR3 bases: TGCGCCAGCAGCTTGGTAGCGGGAGGCGGTAATGAGCAGTTCTTC. This encodes CASSLVAGGGNEQFF.

V is TRBV5-8 and J is TRBJ2-1; possibly TRBD2 for D (5 bases). V was shortened by 2 bases and J by 0 bases, with 9 bases between the two germline ends. Germline V CDR1 and CDR2: SGHTS, YDEGEE. The CDR3 length is 15 residues. As DNA, the CDR3 is TGTGCCAGCAGCTTCGGGGTCAGCTCCTACAATGAGCAGTTCTTC. As protein: CASSFGVSSYNEQFF.

The gene calls are TRBV9 and TRBJ1-3, with 8 bases fitting TRBD1. Trimming took 7 bases from V and 2 from J; bases not matched to a gene: 11. CDR1 is SGDLS, CDR2 YYNGEE, per germline. The CDR3 is made up of 16 amino acids. Here the CDR3 reads CASGISQGGTGNTIYF. The CDR3 DNA reads TGTGCCAGCGGAATTTCACAGGGGGGCACTGGAAACACCATATATTTT.

CDR3 in amino acids: CSVEGLQGAGANVLTF. The CDR3 DNA follows: TGCAGCGTTGAGGGTCTCCAGGGGGCTGGGGCCAACGTCCTGACTTTC. The V and J genes are TRBV29-1 and TRBJ2-6; 7 positions match TRBD1. Germline V gene sequence: CDR1 SQVTM, CDR2 ANQGSEA. There are 16 residues in the CDR3. The ends lost 3 bases at V and 2 bases at J; junction bases unmatched: 7.

The chain carries TRBV4-1 and TRBJ2-7; 16 bases are a match to TRBD2. The CDR3 spans 16 residues. The V and J ends lost 4 bases and 3 bases, in that order; junction bases with no gene match: 3. Germline V gene lookup returns CDR1 MGHRA and CDR2 YSYEKL. CDR3 in amino acids: CASSPGTSGRGYEQYF. CDR3 bases: TGCGCCAGCAGCCCTGGGACTAGCGGGAGGGGCTACGAGCAGTACTTC.

The J gene is TRBJ2-5, the V gene TRBV2, with unresolved D. The CDR3 is made up of 16 amino acids. V lost 3 bases and J 0 bases, leaving 14 bases between the germline ends. Per germline, CDR1 SNHLY and CDR2 FYNNEI. CDR3 sequence reads: CASSEVSPWYQETQYF. The CDR3 nucleotides read TGTGCCAGCAGTGAGGTTAGCCCCTGGTACCAAGAGACCCAGTACTTC.

This chain connects TRBV5-1 to TRBJ2-5, with 9 nucleotides matching TRBD2. The CDR3 loop spans 20 amino acids. The J segment lost 2 bases and the V segment lost 2 bases, leaving 19 bases of the junction unmatched. Germline CDR1 and CDR2: SGHRS and YFSETQ. CDR3 amino acids: CASSFRPLTSGRSGQETQYF. CDR3 nucleotides: TGCGCCAGCAGCTTCCGGCCACTTACTAGCGGGCGTAGTGGTCAAGAGACCCAGTACTTC.

This clone was counted once. This chain links TRBV10-2 with TRBJ1-5; TRBD1 matches at 9 bases. Germline assignment: CDR1 WSHSY and CDR2 SAAADI. There are 14 residues in the CDR3. The V gene end was trimmed by 6 bases and the J gene end by 4 bases; junction bases not matched to a gene: 4. CDR3 protein: CASRKGQGNQPQHF. CDR3 sequence (DNA): TGCGCCAGCAGGAAGGGACAGGGTAATCAGCCCCAGCATTTT.

This chain uses TRBV11-2 with TRBJ2-7; D may be TRBD1 (5 bases). The CDR3 consists of 12 residues. Trimming pared 7 bases from V and 3 bases from J, leaving 10 bases between. The germline CDR1 and CDR2 sequences are SGHAT and FQNNGV. The CDR3 DNA is TGTGCCAGCACAGGGCAGAACTACGAGCAGTACTTC. This codes for CASTGQNYEQYF.

The V gene is TRBV28, the J gene TRBJ2-7; D call uncertain. CDR1 MDHEN and CDR2 SYDVKM come from the germline V gene. The CDR3 contains 13 residues. V was pared by 2 bases and J by 5 bases, with 10 bases between. CDR3 in amino acids: CASSLPGGHEQYF. CDR3 in DNA: TGTGCCAGCAGTTTACCAGGCGGCCACGAGCAGTACTTC.

This chain joins TRBV28 and TRBJ2-3; D is possibly TRBD2 (5 bases). Trimming took off 6 bases at V and 2 bases at J, with 15 bases between the two ends. From germline, CDR1 is MDHEN and CDR2 SYDVKM. This CDR3 has 15 amino acids. CDR3 nucleotide sequence: TGTGCCAGCAGCGGGGAGACACAAACCACAGATACGCAGTATTTT. This sequence encodes CASSGETQTTDTQYF. The entire variable domain, with the rest obtained from reference TRBV28 and TRBJ2-3, is as follows: DVKVTQSSRYLVKRTGEKVFLECVQDMDHENMFWYRQDPGLGLRLIYFSYDVKMKEKGDIPEGYSVSREKKERFSLILESASTNQTSMYLCASSGETQTTDTQYFGPGTRLTVL.

This chain joins TRBV27 and TRBJ2-7, with a tentative D call TRBD1 (6 bases). Trimming pared 5 bases from V and 1 base from J, leaving 15 bases between. The CDR3 is 15 amino acids. The germline V gene has CDR1 MNHEY and CDR2 SMNVEV (reference sequence). CDR3 bases: TGTGCCAGCAGTCGCTACGTGGACAGATCCTACGAGCAGTACTTC. Translation gives CASSRYVDRSYEQYF.

The gene calls are TRBV7-9 and TRBJ2-7; D gene ambiguous. Germline CDR1 and CDR2: SEHNR and FQNEAQ (reference sequence). This CDR3 is built from 14 residues. Trimming removed 5 bases at V and 2 bases at J, with 13 bases between. The CDR3 sequence: CASSPYTSTYEQYF. The CDR3 bases are TGTGCCAGCAGCCCCTACACGAGTACCTACGAGCAGTACTTC.